This T cell receptor beta chain is from a study of blood T cell dynamics during melanoma immunotherapy. J gave up 4 bases and V 0 bases, and 15 bases lay outside the gene matches. The CDR3 is made up of 19 amino acids. The germline gives CDR1 LNHDA, CDR2 SQIVND (reference sequence). General observations from the study: Unlike progressors, later disease-control patients had W3 repertoires gaining clonality or diversity.

A remark on this clone: Its antigen is as yet unknown.

A fixed DNA input of about 0.35 ug was used per bulk PBMC sample. The assay was immunoSEQ multiplex PCR, and TCRdb's table has in-frame clones only and misses some. In the table there are over 8,000 clones, 86% of which are singletons. Time point in this sample: pre-treatment baseline. Samples come from before therapy and from week 3 after the first blockade cycle. Response was assessed by RECIST 1.1 at 12 weeks, except a couple of rapid progressors. This clonotype was sampled from a human donor with melanoma. The rearrangement joins TRBV19 to TRBJ1-1, with TRBD1 matching over 9 bases. This specimen consisted of blood, obtained from a patient treated with checkpoint blockade. CDR3 nucleotide sequence: TGTGCCAGTAGTATAGACCGAACCGGGACAGGGCATGGAACCACTGAAGCTTTCTTT. This translates into CASSIDRTGTGHGTTEAFF.